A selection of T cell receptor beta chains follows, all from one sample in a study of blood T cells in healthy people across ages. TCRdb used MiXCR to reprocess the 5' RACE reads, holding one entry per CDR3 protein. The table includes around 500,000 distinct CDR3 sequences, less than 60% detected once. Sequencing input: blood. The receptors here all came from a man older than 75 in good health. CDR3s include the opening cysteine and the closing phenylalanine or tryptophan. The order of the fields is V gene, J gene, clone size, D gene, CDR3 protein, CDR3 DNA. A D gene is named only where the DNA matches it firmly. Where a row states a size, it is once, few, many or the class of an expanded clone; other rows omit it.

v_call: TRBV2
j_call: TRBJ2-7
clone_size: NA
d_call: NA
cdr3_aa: CASKTYEQYF
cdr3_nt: TGTGCCAGCAAAACCTACGAGCAGTACTTC

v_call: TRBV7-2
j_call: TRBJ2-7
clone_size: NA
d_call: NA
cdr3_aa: CASSLETDTTYEQYF
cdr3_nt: TGTGCCAGCAGCTTAGAGACGGACACGACCTACGAGCAGTACTTC

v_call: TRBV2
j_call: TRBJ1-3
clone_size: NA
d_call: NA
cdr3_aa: CASSVAGIGNTIYF
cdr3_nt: TGTGCCAGCAGTGTCGCAGGGATCGGAAACACCATATATTTT

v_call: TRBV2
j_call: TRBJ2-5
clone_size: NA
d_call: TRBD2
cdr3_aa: CASREHLAGGETQYF
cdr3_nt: TGTGCCAGCAGAGAACATCTAGCGGGAGGAGAGACCCAGTACTTC

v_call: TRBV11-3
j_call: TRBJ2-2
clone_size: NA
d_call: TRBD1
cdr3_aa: CASSFIPGQGSTGELFF
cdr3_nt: TGTGCCAGCAGCTTTATACCGGGACAGGGATCCACCGGGGAGCTGTTTTTT

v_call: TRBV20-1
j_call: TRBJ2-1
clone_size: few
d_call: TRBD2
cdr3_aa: CSAWLSGSLTHNEQFF
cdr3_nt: TGCAGTGCTTGGCTGAGCGGGAGTCTGACCCACAATGAGCAGTTCTTC

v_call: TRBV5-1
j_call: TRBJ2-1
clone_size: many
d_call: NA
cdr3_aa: CASSSPGGLALSYNEQFF
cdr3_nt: TGCGCCAGCAGCTCCCCCGGGGGCCTAGCGCTCTCCTACAATGAGCAGTTCTTC

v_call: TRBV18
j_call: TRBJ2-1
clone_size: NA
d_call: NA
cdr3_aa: CASSPAPGVEQFF
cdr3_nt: TGTGCCAGCTCACCGGCCCCCGGGGTAGAGCAGTTCTTC

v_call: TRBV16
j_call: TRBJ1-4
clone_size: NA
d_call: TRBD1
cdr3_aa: CASSSRTGIATNEKLFF
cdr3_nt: TGTGCCAGCAGCTCCCGGACAGGAATCGCAACTAATGAAAAACTGTTTTTT

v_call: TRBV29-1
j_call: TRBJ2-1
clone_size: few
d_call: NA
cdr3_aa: CSALLGTYNEQFF
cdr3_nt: TGCAGCGCCCTACTTGGCACCTACAATGAGCAGTTCTTC

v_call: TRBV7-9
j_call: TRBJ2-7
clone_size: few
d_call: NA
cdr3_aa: CASSLNGDLSYEQYF
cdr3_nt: TGTGCCAGCAGCTTAAATGGCGACCTCTCCTACGAGCAGTACTTC

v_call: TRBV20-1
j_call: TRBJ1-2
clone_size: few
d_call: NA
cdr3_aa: CSSPLADYGYTF
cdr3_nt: TGCAGTTCCCCCTTGGCGGACTATGGCTACACCTTC

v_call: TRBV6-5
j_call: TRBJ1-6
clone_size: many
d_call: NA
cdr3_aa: CASSYFLVGVGGRIHF
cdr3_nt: TGTGCCAGCAGTTACTTTTTAGTGGGTGTCGGGGGTCGAATCCACTTT

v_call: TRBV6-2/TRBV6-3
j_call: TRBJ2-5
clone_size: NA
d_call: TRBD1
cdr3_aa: CASSVSPGQGKTQYF
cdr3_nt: TGTGCCAGCAGTGTGTCCCCGGGACAGGGAAAGACCCAGTACTTC

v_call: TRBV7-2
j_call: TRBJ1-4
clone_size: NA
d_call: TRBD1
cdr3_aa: CASSLVQGAREKLFF
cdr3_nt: TGTGCCAGCAGCTTGGTACAGGGGGCACGAGAAAAACTGTTTTTT

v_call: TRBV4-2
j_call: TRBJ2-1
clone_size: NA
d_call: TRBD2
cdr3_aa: CASSQDPQRGHNEQFF
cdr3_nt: TGTGCCAGCAGCCAAGATCCCCAGCGGGGGCACAATGAGCAGTTCTTC

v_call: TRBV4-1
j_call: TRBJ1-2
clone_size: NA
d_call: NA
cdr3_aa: CASSQTVNTNYGYTF
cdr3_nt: TGCGCCAGCAGCCAGACAGTCAACACTAACTATGGCTACACCTTC

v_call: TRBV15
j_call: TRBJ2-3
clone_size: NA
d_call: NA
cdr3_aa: CATSRRLGGTDTQYF
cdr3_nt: TGTGCCACCAGCAGAAGGTTGGGGGGAACAGATACGCAGTATTTT

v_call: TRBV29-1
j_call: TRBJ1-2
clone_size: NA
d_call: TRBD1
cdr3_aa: CSVSQGAGYGYTF
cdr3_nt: TGCAGCGTTTCCCAGGGGGCGGGGTATGGCTACACCTTC

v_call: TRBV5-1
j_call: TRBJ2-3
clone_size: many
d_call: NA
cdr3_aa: CASSLESSSTDTQYF
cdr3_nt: TGCGCCAGCAGCTTGGAGTCTAGCAGCACAGATACGCAGTATTTT

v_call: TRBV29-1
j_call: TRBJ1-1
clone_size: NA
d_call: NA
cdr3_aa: CSVEGQRNTEAFF
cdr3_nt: TGCAGCGTTGAAGGACAGAGGAACACTGAAGCTTTCTTT

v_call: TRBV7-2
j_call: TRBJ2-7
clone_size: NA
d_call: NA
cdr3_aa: CASSSVMGGAPYEQYF
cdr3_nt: TGTGCCAGCAGCTCCGTGATGGGGGGGGCCCCATACGAGCAGTACTTC

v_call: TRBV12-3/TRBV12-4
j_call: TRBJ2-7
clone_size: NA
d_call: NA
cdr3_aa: CASSPGIGGYEQYF
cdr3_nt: TGTGCCAGCAGCCCTGGGATAGGGGGCTACGAGCAGTACTTC

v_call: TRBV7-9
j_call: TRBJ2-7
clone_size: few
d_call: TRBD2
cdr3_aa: CASSFVAGSSYEQYF
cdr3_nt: TGTGCCAGCAGCTTCGTAGCGGGATCCTCCTACGAGCAGTACTTC

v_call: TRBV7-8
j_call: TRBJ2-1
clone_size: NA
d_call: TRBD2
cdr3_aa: CASSPDPGTSSEQFF
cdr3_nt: TGTGCCAGCAGCCCCGATCCCGGGACTAGCAGTGAGCAGTTCTTC

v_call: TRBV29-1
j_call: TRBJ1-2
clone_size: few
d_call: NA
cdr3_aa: CSVSGIYGYTF
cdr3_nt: TGCAGCGTTTCAGGGATCTATGGCTACACCTTC

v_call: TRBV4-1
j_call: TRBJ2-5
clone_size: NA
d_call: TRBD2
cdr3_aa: CASSQDTLTSGTQYF
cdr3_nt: TGCGCCAGCAGCCAAGATACTTTGACTAGCGGGACCCAGTACTTC

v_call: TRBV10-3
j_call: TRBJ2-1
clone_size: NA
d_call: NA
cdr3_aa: CAITEGSFNNEQFF
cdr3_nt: TGTGCCATCACCGAAGGGTCCTTCAACAATGAGCAGTTCTTC